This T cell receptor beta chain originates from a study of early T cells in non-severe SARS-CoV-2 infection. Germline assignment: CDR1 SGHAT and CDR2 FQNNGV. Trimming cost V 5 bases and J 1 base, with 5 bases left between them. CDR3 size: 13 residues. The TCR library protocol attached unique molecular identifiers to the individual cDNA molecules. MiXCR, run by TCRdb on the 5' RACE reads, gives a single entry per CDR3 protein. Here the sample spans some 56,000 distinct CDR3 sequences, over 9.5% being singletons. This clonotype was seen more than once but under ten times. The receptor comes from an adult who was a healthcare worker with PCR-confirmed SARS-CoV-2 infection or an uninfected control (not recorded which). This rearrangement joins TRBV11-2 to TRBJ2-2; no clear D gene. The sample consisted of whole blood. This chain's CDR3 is CASSRQNTGELFF. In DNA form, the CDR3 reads TGTGCCAGCAGCCGACAGAACACCGGGGAGCTGTTTTTT.